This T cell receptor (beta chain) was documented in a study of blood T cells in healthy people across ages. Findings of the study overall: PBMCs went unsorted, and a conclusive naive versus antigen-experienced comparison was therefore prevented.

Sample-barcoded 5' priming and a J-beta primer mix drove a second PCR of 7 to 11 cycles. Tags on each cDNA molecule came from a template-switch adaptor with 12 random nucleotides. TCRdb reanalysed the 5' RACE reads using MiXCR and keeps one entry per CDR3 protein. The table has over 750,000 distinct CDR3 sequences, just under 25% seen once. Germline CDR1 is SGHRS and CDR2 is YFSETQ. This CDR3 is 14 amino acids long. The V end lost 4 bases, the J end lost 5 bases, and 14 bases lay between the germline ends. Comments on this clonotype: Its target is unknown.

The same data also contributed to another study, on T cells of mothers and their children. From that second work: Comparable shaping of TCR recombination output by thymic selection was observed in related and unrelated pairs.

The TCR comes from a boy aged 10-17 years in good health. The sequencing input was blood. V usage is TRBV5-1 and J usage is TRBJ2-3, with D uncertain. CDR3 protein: CASSPQGYGDTQYF. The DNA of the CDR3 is TGCGCCAGCAGCCCCCAAGGCTATGGAGATACGCAGTATTTT. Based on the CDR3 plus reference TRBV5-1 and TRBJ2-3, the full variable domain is KAGVTQTPRYLIKTRGQQVTLSCSPISGHRSVSWYQQTPGQGLQFLFEYFSETQRNKGNFPGRFSGRQFSNSRSEMNVSTLELGDSALYLCASSPQGYGDTQYFGPGTRLTVL.